This is a list of T cell receptor beta chains from one sample in a study of blood T cell repertoires in COVID-19. The protocol was immunoSEQ multiplex PCR, while the TCRdb copy is restricted to in-frame clones and leaves out a portion. The sample has approximately 240,000 clones; about 85% are singletons. Sample: peripheral blood. Receptor source: a woman younger than 35 who had recovered from COVID-19. Both conserved end residues are part of each CDR3. D genes are given only for firm matches. Part of the rows lack a size; the others show once, few, many or a class for expanded clones.

cdr3_length	clone_size	v_call	j_call	d_call	cdr3_aa	cdr3_nt
15	NA	TRBV6-2/TRBV6-3	TRBJ2-3	TRBD2	CASSYSNLAGDTQYF	TGTGCCAGCAGTTACTCGAATCTAGCGGGAGATACGCAGTATTTT
14	once	TRBV27	TRBJ2-7	TRBD2	CASSFQTSGYEQYF	TGTGCCAGCAGTTTTCAGACTAGCGGCTACGAGCAGTACTTC
13	few	TRBV19	TRBJ1-5	NA	CASSKSRNQPQHF	TGTGCCAGTAGCAAAAGCCGTAATCAGCCCCAGCATTTT
14	NA	TRBV27	TRBJ2-1	NA	CASTRRDLDNEQFF	TGTGCCAGCACCCGCCGGGACTTAGACAATGAGCAGTTCTTC
13	NA	TRBV24-1	TRBJ2-3	TRBD1	CATSEQGTDTQYF	TGTGCCACCAGTGAACAGGGGACGGATACGCAGTATTTT
15	NA	TRBV11-1	TRBJ1-6	TRBD1	CASSRSGQLNSPLHF	TGTGCCAGCAGCCGATCGGGACAGCTTAATTCACCCCTCCACTTT
15	NA	TRBV6-2/TRBV6-3	TRBJ1-5	NA	CASSATGRVSQPQHF	TGTGCCAGCAGTGCCACAGGGAGAGTCAGTCAGCCCCAGCATTTT
13	NA	TRBV29-1	TRBJ2-5	NA	CSVEDQGRTSRYF	TGCAGCGTTGAAGATCAAGGTCGGACATCAAGGTACTTC
13	NA	TRBV30	TRBJ2-7	TRBD2	CAWIRYGRGEQYF	TGTGCCTGGATCCGGTACGGGAGGGGGGAGCAGTACTTC
14	few	TRBV9	TRBJ2-5	NA	CASSVANAAETQYF	TGTGCCAGCAGCGTAGCCAATGCGGCCGAGACCCAGTACTTC
14	once	TRBV29-1	TRBJ1-2	NA	CSVEDETGRNGYTF	TGCAGCGTTGAGGATGAGACAGGAAGAAATGGCTACACCTTC
14	NA	TRBV20-1	TRBJ2-2	NA	CSASRSSNTGELFF	TGCAGTGCTAGTCGTTCCTCTAACACCGGGGAGCTGTTTTTT
14	once	TRBV5-1	TRBJ1-2	NA	CASSPGDRPHGYTF	TGCGCCAGCAGCCCCGGAGACAGACCACATGGCTACACCTTC
15	NA	TRBV5-1	TRBJ2-5	TRBD2	CASSARLAVQETQYF	TGCGCCAGCAGCGCCCGACTAGCGGTCCAAGAGACCCAGTACTTC
13	NA	TRBV29-1	TRBJ1-2	NA	CSVESADTYGYTF	TGCAGCGTTGAGTCAGCCGACACCTATGGCTACACCTTC
15	NA	TRBV15	TRBJ2-1	NA	CATSKSQRAYNEQFF	TGTGCCACCAGCAAGAGCCAGAGGGCGTACAATGAGCAGTTCTTC
15	NA	TRBV7-7	TRBJ2-2	TRBD2	CASSLSRGDTGELFF	TGTGCCAGCAGCTTAAGTCGGGGGGACACCGGGGAGCTGTTTTTT
15	NA	TRBV29-1	TRBJ2-1	NA	CSVEGLESSYNEQFF	TGCAGCGTTGAAGGACTTGAGAGCTCCTACAATGAGCAGTTCTTC
16	NA	TRBV5-5	TRBJ1-2	NA	CASSLDFTGTNYGYTF	TGTGCCAGCAGCTTGGATTTTACAGGAACTAACTATGGCTACACCTTC
14	NA	TRBV5-1	TRBJ2-7	TRBD1	CASSFDRAKYEQYF	TGCGCCAGCAGCTTTGACAGGGCTAAATACGAGCAGTACTTC